Each of the 21 T cell receptor beta chains below was sequenced from the same sample in a study of blood T cell repertoires in COVID-19. The method was immunoSEQ multiplex PCR; TCRdb's version includes in-frame clones alone and lacks a portion of them. Of some 460,000 clones in the sample, roughly 87% were seen once. The material sequenced was PBMCs or T cells enriched from blood (not recorded which). Every receptor here comes from a woman aged 18-29 years who had recovered from COVID-19.

The V and J genes are TRBV18 and TRBJ1-4; unclear D gene. Per germline, CDR1 KGHSH and CDR2 LQKENI. V dropped 3 bases and J dropped 5 bases, with 7 bases sitting between them. This CDR3 is built from 13 residues. The CDR3 nucleotides are TGTGCCAGCTCACCTGCCCAGAATGAAAAACTGTTTTTT. Translation: CASSPAQNEKLFF.

This clone was detected only once. J is TRBJ2-7 and V is TRBV18; 8 bases match TRBD1. The CDR3 covers 15 residues. Trimming removed 3 bases from V and 3 bases from J; junction bases left unmatched: 7. The germline CDR1 and CDR2 sequences are KGHSH and LQKENI. CDR3 in amino acids: CASSPGQGEIYEQYF. The CDR3 DNA reads as TGTGCCAGCTCACCCGGACAGGGAGAGATCTACGAGCAGTACTTC. Full variable domain (rest looked up from reference TRBV18 and TRBJ2-7): NAGVMQNPRHLVRRRGQEARLRCSPMKGHSHVYWYRQLPEEGLKFMVYLQKENIIDESGMPKERFSAEFPKEGPSILRIQQVVRGDSAAYFCASSPGQGEIYEQYFGPGTRLTVT.

The genes are TRBV5-8 and TRBJ2-3; 9 nucleotides match TRBD1. The CDR3 is 16 amino acids. Trimming cost V 0 bases and J 8 bases; bases outside gene matches: 10. Germline V gene lookup returns CDR1 SGHTS and CDR2 YDEGEE. CDR3 nucleotide sequence: TGTGCCAGCAGCTTGGAGGGACAGGGACCTTATGGTACGCAGTATTTT. Translating gives CASSLEGQGPYGTQYF. Full variable domain (outside the CDR3, taken from reference TRBV5-8 and TRBJ2-3): EAGVTQSPTHLIKTRGQQATLRCSPISGHTSVYWYQQALGLGLQFLLWYDEGEERNRGNFPPRFSGRQFPNYSSELNVNALELEDSALYLCASSLEGQGPYGTQYFGPGTRLTVL.

The chain employs TRBV20-1 and TRBJ2-3, with no clear D. The germline gives CDR1 DFQATT, CDR2 SNEGSKA (reference sequence). The CDR3 totals 11 residues. V dropped 6 bases and J dropped 5 bases, with 9 bases sitting between them. CDR3 coding DNA: TGCAGTGCAACCGTCGGAGATACGCAGTATTTT. This codes for CSATVGDTQYF.

The chain employs TRBV5-4 and TRBJ2-7; possibly TRBD2 for D (5 bases). Looked up from germline, CDR1 is SGHNT and CDR2 is YYREEE (reference sequence). CDR3 length: 16 amino acids. V lost 2 bases and J lost 7, with 22 bases in between. CDR3 amino acids: CASSFDPGRTVNEQYF. In nucleotides, the CDR3 is TGTGCCAGCAGCTTTGATCCGGGAAGGACTGTTAATGAGCAGTACTTC.

The chain carries TRBV6-5 and TRBJ2-5; the D gene is possibly TRBD1 (5 bases). Germline CDR1 is MNHEY and CDR2 is SVGAGI. This CDR3 region has 15 residues. V gave up 1 base and J gave up 3 bases, with 12 bases separating them. The CDR3 sequence: CASSYLMTEEETQYF. The CDR3 nucleotides are TGTGCCAGCAGTTACTTGATGACAGAGGAAGAGACCCAGTACTTC.

V gene TRBV11-2 combines with J gene TRBJ2-7; no firm D call. Germline V gene data show CDR1 as SGHAT and CDR2 as FQNNGV. Between the trimmed V and J ends, which lost 3 bases and 2 bases, there was a span of 11 bases. CDR3 length: 14 residues. This CDR3 reads CASSFILAPYEQYF. For the CDR3, the DNA is TGTGCCAGCAGCTTTATCCTGGCCCCCTACGAGCAGTACTTC.

This rearrangement joins TRBV3-1 (or the pseudogene TRBV3-2) to TRBJ1-6, with 9 bases matching TRBD1. Germline V lookup: CDR1 LGHDT, CDR2 YNNKEL (reference sequence). The CDR3 loop spans 17 amino acids. V was clipped by 1 base and J by 9 bases; unmatched bases: 10. The DNA of the CDR3 is TGTGCCAGCAGCCAAGGAATCGTGACAGGGGGTGGTTCACCCCTCCACTTT. It encodes CASSQGIVTGGGSPLHF.

This chain connects TRBV6-2 or TRBV6-3 to TRBJ2-3; 13 bases agree with TRBD2. The V segment lost 6 bases and the J segment 2 bases; nucleotides outside the gene matches: 11. Per germline, CDR1 MNHEY and CDR2 SVGEGT. This CDR3 region has 18 residues. The CDR3 loop is CASSLTSGGSWSTDTQYF. In DNA, the CDR3 is TGTGCCAGCAGCCTGACTAGCGGGGGGTCCTGGTCCACAGATACGCAGTATTTT.

The V gene is TRBV2, the J gene TRBJ1-1; perhaps TRBD1 as D (5 bases). Trimming took 6 bases from V and 0 from J, leaving 8 bases between them. Germline values: CDR1 SNHLY, CDR2 FYNNEI. This CDR3 is 13 amino acids long. The CDR3, as DNA: TGTGCCAGCAGGGCGACAGTGAACACTGAAGCTTTCTTT. It yields the protein CASRATVNTEAFF.

This clone was seen once. This rearrangement joins TRBV5-1 to TRBJ2-1; TRBD1 agrees at 7 bases. V dropped 2 bases and J dropped 9; count of bases not matched to a gene: 5. This CDR3 region has 13 residues. CDR1 and CDR2 from the germline V gene are SGHRS and YFSETQ. DNA for the CDR3: TGCGCCAGCAGCTTCGACAGGGAGTCTGAGCAGTTCTTC. Its translation: CASSFDRESEQFF.

This sequence joins TRBV19 and TRBJ2-5; perhaps TRBD2 as D (7 bases). Between the trimmed V and J ends, which lost 3 bases and 1 base, there was a span of 15 bases. The CDR3 covers 16 residues. In germline, CDR1 is LNHDA, CDR2 SQIVND (reference sequence). The CDR3 spells CASSMFGGGFQETQYF. In DNA, the CDR3 is TGTGCCAGTAGTATGTTCGGCGGGGGCTTCCAAGAGACCCAGTACTTC. The variable domain in full, with the rest retrieved from reference TRBV19 and TRBJ2-5, is DGGITQSPKYLFRKEGQNVTLSCEQNLNHDAMYWYRQDPGQGLRLIYYSQIVNDFQKGDIAEGYSVSREKKESFPLTVTSAQKNPTAFYLCASSMFGGGFQETQYFGPGTRLLVL.

The rearrangement links TRBV6-5 to TRBJ1-2, with TRBD1 identical over 7 bases. V dropped 7 bases and J dropped 8; count of bases not matched to a gene: 10. Per the germline V gene, CDR1 is MNHEY and CDR2 is SVGAGI. This CDR3 comprises 13 residues. This CDR3 reads CASNNRGSGGYTF. In DNA, the CDR3 is TGTGCCAGCAATAACAGGGGATCGGGCGGCTACACCTTC.

This clone has a handful of counts. The rearrangement joins TRBV7-9 to TRBJ2-7; 9 bases are shared with TRBD1. Germline assignment: CDR1 SEHNR and CDR2 FQNEAQ (reference sequence). The junction had 11 bases not matched to a gene; V was cut back by 5 bases and J by 3 bases. The CDR3 runs to 16 residues. CDR3 nucleotide sequence: TGTGCCAGCAGCCAGCACCCGGGACAGGGACGCTACGAGCAGTACTTC. It specifies CASSQHPGQGRYEQYF.

The gene calls are TRBV4-1 and TRBJ1-5; 8 bases fit TRBD1. The CDR3 consists of 15 residues. After removal of 4 bases from V and 7 bases from J, the junction contained 9 bases not matched to a gene. Germline V gives CDR1 MGHRA, CDR2 YSYEKL. CDR3 region: CASSLEIQGGQPQHF. DNA for the CDR3: TGCGCCAGCAGCCTAGAGATACAGGGGGGGCAGCCCCAGCATTTT.

This chain uses TRBV5-1 with TRBJ2-1; possibly TRBD1 for D (5 bases). Germline V lookup: CDR1 SGHRS, CDR2 YFSETQ. The V end lost 7 bases, the J end lost 8 bases, and 22 bases lay between the germline ends. CDR3 length equals 15 residues. CDR3 amino acids: CASWNSGSAVHEQFF. The CDR3 DNA reads as TGCGCCAGCTGGAATTCAGGGTCCGCTGTGCATGAGCAGTTCTTC.

The J gene is TRBJ1-2, the V gene TRBV4-2; 7 nucleotides match TRBD1. This CDR3 spans 14 amino acids. With 0 bases clipped from V and 7 bases from J, the junction kept 5 bases outside the gene matches. Germline loops: CDR1 LGHNA, CDR2 YNFKEQ. CDR3 in amino acids: CASSQDEGASGYTF. The CDR3 region has the DNA TGTGCCAGCAGCCAAGATGAGGGGGCGAGTGGCTACACCTTC.

V gene TRBV30 combines with J gene TRBJ1-5; D not resolved. Germline V CDR1 and CDR2: GTSNPN, SVGIG (reference sequence). The CDR3 has 16 amino acids. Trimming removed 3 bases at V and 0 bases at J, with 15 bases between. For the CDR3, the DNA is TGTGCCTGGAGGGAGGAAGGGTGGGGTAGCAATCAGCCCCAGCATTTT. This sequence encodes CAWREEGWGSNQPQHF. Based on the CDR3 plus reference TRBV30 and TRBJ1-5, the full variable domain is SQTIHQWPATLVQPVGSPLSLECTVEGTSNPNLYWYRQAAGRGLQLLFYSVGIGQISSEVPQNLSASRPQDRQFILSSKKLLLSDSGFYLCAWREEGWGSNQPQHFGDGTRLSIL.

This chain uses TRBV29-1 with TRBJ1-2, with TRBD1 as a possible D gene (5 bases). The CDR3 runs to 11 residues. Germline CDR1 SQVTM, CDR2 ANQGSEA. V lost 7 bases to trimming and J lost 6 bases, with 12 bases between them. The CDR3 DNA is TGCAGCGGCCTGGGGCAGGATGGCTACACCTTC. It encodes CSGLGQDGYTF.

The V call is TRBV18, the J call TRBJ1-2; 8 bases are a match to TRBD1. Looked up from germline, CDR1 is KGHSH and CDR2 is LQKENI. The junction had 6 bases not matched to a gene; V was cut back by 6 bases and J by 3 bases. There are 14 residues in the CDR3. As DNA, the CDR3 is TGTGCCAGCTCCCAGGGACAGGAGGACTATGGCTACACCTTC. Protein product: CASSQGQEDYGYTF.

The chain recombines TRBV5-1 with TRBJ1-6; TRBD1 matches 8 bases. The CDR3 is 18 residues long. V was clipped by 4 bases and J by 7 bases; unmatched bases: 16. Germline V CDR1 and CDR2: SGHRS, YFSETQ. The CDR3 here is CASSPPEFGDRRNSPLHF. The CDR3 nucleotides are TGCGCCAGCAGCCCACCTGAGTTCGGGGACAGGAGAAATTCACCCCTCCACTTT.